This T cell receptor (beta chain) was recovered during a study of T-cell reconstitution after alpha-beta-depleted transplantation in children. Overall study findings and caveats: The study reportedly traced alpha-beta T cells about two months after transplant to several hundred expanded graft clones. Recipient T cells and thymic progenitors that survived were the source of the high TCRbeta diversity seen at day 60 in some patients. When one year had passed after transplant, most T-cell counts and diversity came from newly produced T cells.

The authors prepared the TCRbeta library with unique molecular identifiers. In TCRdb, the PCR reads were re-called with MiXCR into one record per CDR3 protein. This table holds about 300,000 distinct CDR3 sequences, roughly 8.2% found once. Trimming left V 7 bases short and J 10 bases short, with 11 bases between. This CDR3 contains 11 residues. Per the germline V gene, CDR1 is SGHRS and CDR2 is YFSETQ. This clonotype was observed at least ten times. As yet, its antigen is unknown. The chain links TRBV5-1 to TRBJ2-2; D is possibly TRBD1 or TRBD2 (5 bases each). The receptor was isolated from a female patient under 10 years old who had a stem cell transplant for Fanconi anemia, so the T cells may come from the graft donor. The sample consisted of peripheral blood, taken 360 days after TCRalphabeta/CD19-depleted stem cell transplant. The CDR3 DNA sequence: TGCGCCAGCCAGAGGGGTGAGGAGCTGTTTTTT. Translating it yields CASQRGEELFF.